This T cell receptor (beta chain) was recorded in a study of CD8+CD57+ T cells in acquired aplastic anemia. Overall study: When averaged, DNA from sorted CD4+ and CD8+ cells came to around 3.1 ug. CD4+ reads averaged about 11 million in healthy donors.

Study conclusions and caveats: Patients and healthy controls showed no significant CD8+ Simpson's diversity difference. Patients shared some 29 CD8+ CDR3 sequences with controls.

A note on this clonotype: As yet, its antigen is unknown.

The TCR beta profiling, which covered VDJ combination and CDR3 sequence, was carried out using genomic DNA as the template. MiXCR, run by TCRdb on the reads, gives a single entry per CDR3 protein. This sample has some 68,000 distinct CDR3 sequences; around half occur once, and the top ten carry roughly 8%. There are 13 residues in the CDR3. Germline V gene data show CDR1 as WNHNN and CDR2 as SYGVQD (reference sequence). Unmatched junction bases numbered 3, after V lost 7 bases and J lost 4 bases. The receptor was derived from a human donor in good health, serving as a control. Sample: sorted CD4+, CD8+, or CD8+CD57+ T cells (not recorded which) from PBMCs. This sequence joins TRBV10-1 and TRBJ2-3; 9 nucleotides agree with TRBD1. CDR3 amino acids: CASTGQGPDTQYF. The CDR3, as DNA: TGCGCCAGCACGGGACAGGGACCAGATACGCAGTATTTT.